The rows below give T cell receptor beta chains drawn from one sample of a study of lymphopenia after photon versus proton radiotherapy. TCRdb keeps only in-frame clones here, not all; method: immunoSEQ multiplex PCR. Of more than 15,000 clones in the sample, 85% to 90% were seen once. This specimen was peripheral blood, taken from a patient treated with proton-based radiotherapy. The receptor source for this set is a man between 70 and 80 years old with pancreatic cancer. CDR3s include the opening cysteine and the closing phenylalanine or tryptophan. Each record gives: clone size, V gene, D gene, J gene, CDR3 protein, CDR3 DNA. A D gene is named only where the DNA matches it firmly. Only some rows state a clone size, as once, few, many or a class for expanded clones.

NA,TRBV5-8,TRBD1,TRBJ1-4,CASSSSDRAVLEKLFF,TGTGCCAGCAGCTCCTCGGACAGGGCGGTTCTAGAAAAACTGTTTTTT
NA,TRBV18,NA,TRBJ1-4,CASSPGPGPNEKLFF,TGTGCCAGCTCTCCGGGGCCAGGGCCAAATGAAAAACTGTTTTTT
NA,TRBV2,NA,TRBJ2-3,CASSEGIKGIITDTQYF,TGTGCCAGCAGTGAAGGGATCAAGGGGATAATCACAGATACGCAGTATTTT
NA,TRBV11-1,TRBD2,TRBJ2-7,CASSPDSGSASMGEQYF,TGTGCCAGCAGCCCAGATAGCGGGAGCGCCAGTATGGGGGAGCAGTACTTC
NA,TRBV25-1,TRBD2,TRBJ2-5,CASRLAGGPGETQYF,TGTGCCAGCCGACTAGCGGGAGGGCCGGGAGAGACCCAGTACTTC
few,TRBV4-1,NA,TRBJ2-7,CASSQDWVGPYEQYF,TGCGCCAGCAGCCAAGATTGGGTCGGACCCTACGAGCAGTACTTC
large,TRBV11-3,TRBD2,TRBJ2-1,CASSPGAGGQNEQFF,TGTGCCAGCAGCCCCGGAGCGGGAGGCCAGAATGAGCAGTTCTTC
NA,TRBV12-2,NA,TRBJ2-1,CASRLAGGTRDEQFF,TGTGCAAGTCGCTTAGCCGGGGGGACGAGGGATGAGCAGTTCTTC
NA,TRBV7-9,NA,TRBJ1-4,CASSRGREKLFF,TGTGCCAGCAGCCGGGGGCGTGAAAAACTGTTTTTT
NA,TRBV6-4,NA,TRBJ1-1,CASSDSSKGTEAFF,TGTGCCAGCAGTGACTCGTCGAAAGGGACTGAAGCTTTCTTT
NA,TRBV9,NA,TRBJ2-5,CASSVDLQETQYF,TGTGCCAGCAGCGTAGATTTACAAGAGACCCAGTACTTC
NA,TRBV18,NA,TRBJ1-2,CASSPGQTNYGYTF,TGTGCCAGCTCACCGGGGCAGACTAACTATGGCTACACCTTC
once,TRBV11-1,NA,TRBJ2-7,CASSWQGNYEQYF,TGTGCCAGCAGCTGGCAGGGGAACTACGAGCAGTACTTC
NA,TRBV5-1,NA,TRBJ1-2,CASSSQGLGTYGYTF,TGCGCCAGCAGCTCCCAGGGGTTGGGGACTTATGGCTACACCTTC
NA,TRBV5-1,TRBD2,TRBJ2-7,CASSLGGLTSGSYEQYF,TGCGCCAGCAGCTTGGGCGGCTTAACTAGCGGGAGTTACGAGCAGTACTTC
few,TRBV7-2,NA,TRBJ1-1,CASSLEGTHETEAFF,TGTGCCAGCAGCTTAGAAGGGACCCACGAGACTGAAGCTTTCTTT
once,TRBV27,NA,TRBJ2-3,CASNKGAGGITDTQYF,TGTGCCAGCAACAAGGGGGCGGGAGGAATTACAGATACGCAGTATTTT
once,TRBV5-1,NA,TRBJ1-2,CASSLDYSGIGGYTF,TGCGCCAGCAGCCTGGATTATTCGGGAATAGGCGGCTACACCTTC
NA,TRBV7-2,TRBD1,TRBJ1-2,CASSLVQGASYGYTF,TGTGCCAGCAGCTTAGTACAGGGGGCCAGCTATGGCTACACCTTC
once,TRBV27,NA,TRBJ1-5,CASSRGNSNQPQHF,TGTGCCAGCAGTCGGGGTAATAGCAATCAGCCCCAGCATTTT
NA,TRBV4-1,TRBD1,TRBJ1-1,CASSLTGTENTEAFF,TGCGCCAGCAGCCTTACGGGGACAGAGAACACTGAAGCTTTCTTT
NA,TRBV30,TRBD1,TRBJ1-3,CAWSLQGAAGNTIYF,TGTGCCTGGAGTCTACAGGGGGCGGCTGGAAACACCATATATTTT
NA,TRBV5-1,NA,TRBJ2-7,CASSLARGGQQDEQYF,TGCGCCAGCAGCTTGGCCAGGGGTGGGCAACAGGACGAGCAGTACTTC
NA,TRBV30,NA,TRBJ2-5,CAWSTQRNRKLYQETQYF,TGTGCCTGGAGTACTCAGAGAAACAGAAAACTGTACCAAGAGACCCAGTACTTC
NA,TRBV30,NA,TRBJ2-7,CAWSWGAPYEQYF,TGTGCCTGGAGTTGGGGGGCCCCCTACGAGCAGTACTTC
NA,TRBV19,NA,TRBJ2-7,CASTTSGSYEQYF,TGTGCCAGTACGACAAGTGGGAGCTACGAGCAGTACTTC
NA,TRBV19,NA,TRBJ2-5,CASSIGRGQETQYF,TGTGCCAGTAGTATCGGGCGGGGGCAGGAGACCCAGTACTTC
NA,TRBV2,NA,TRBJ1-4,CASSTHSSTNEKLFF,TGTGCCAGCAGTACTCACAGTTCAACTAATGAAAAACTGTTTTTT
NA,TRBV20-1,NA,TRBJ1-1,CSAYRDEAFF,TGCAGTGCTTACAGGGACGAAGCTTTCTTT
NA,TRBV18,NA,TRBJ2-3,CASSVGYPTDTQYF,TGTGCCAGCTCCGTAGGGTACCCCACAGATACGCAGTATTTT
NA,TRBV20-1,NA,TRBJ2-3,CSAIRTDTQYF,TGCAGTGCTATCCGGACAGATACGCAGTATTTT
NA,TRBV13,TRBD2,TRBJ2-2,CASSLWRGGTGELFF,TGTGCCAGCAGTCTCTGGCGGGGGGGCACCGGGGAGCTGTTTTTT
NA,TRBV30,NA,TRBJ2-3,CAWSPNRPGGYLHTDTQYF,TGTGCCTGGAGCCCGAACCGCCCCGGTGGGTACCTGCACACAGATACGCAGTATTTT
few,TRBV14,NA,TRBJ2-5,CASSQERSFPETQYF,TGTGCCAGCAGCCAAGAACGAAGTTTCCCAGAGACCCAGTACTTC
NA,TRBV7-3,NA,TRBJ2-6,CASSLLGANVLTF,TGTGCCAGCAGCTTACTGGGGGCCAACGTCCTGACTTTC
NA,TRBV7-3,NA,TRBJ2-7,CASSLTTQGTYEQYF,TGTGCCAGCAGCTTAACGACCCAGGGGACCTACGAGCAGTACTTC
NA,TRBV27,TRBD1,TRBJ2-1,CASSLSSRTGVASYNEQFF,TGTGCCAGCAGTTTATCGTCCCGGACAGGTGTAGCCTCCTACAATGAGCAGTTCTTC